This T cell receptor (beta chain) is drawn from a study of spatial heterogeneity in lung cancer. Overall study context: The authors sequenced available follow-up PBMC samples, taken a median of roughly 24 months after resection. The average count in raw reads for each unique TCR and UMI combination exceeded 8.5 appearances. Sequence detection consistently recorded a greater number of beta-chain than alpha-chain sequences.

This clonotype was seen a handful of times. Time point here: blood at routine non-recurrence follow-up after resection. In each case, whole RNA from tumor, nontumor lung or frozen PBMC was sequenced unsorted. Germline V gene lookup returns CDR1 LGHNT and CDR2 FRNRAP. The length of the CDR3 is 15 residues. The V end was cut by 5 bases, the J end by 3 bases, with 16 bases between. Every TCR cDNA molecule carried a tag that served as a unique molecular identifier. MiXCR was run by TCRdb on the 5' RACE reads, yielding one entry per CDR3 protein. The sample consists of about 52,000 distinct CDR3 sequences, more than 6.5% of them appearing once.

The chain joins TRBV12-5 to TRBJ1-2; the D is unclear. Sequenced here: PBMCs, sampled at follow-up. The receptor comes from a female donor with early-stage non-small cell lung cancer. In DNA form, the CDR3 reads TGTGCTAGTGGTCAAGACCCCTTTGGGTACTATGGCTACACCTTC. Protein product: CASGQDPFGYYGYTF.